This T cell receptor (beta chain) appears in the sequencing data of a study of yellow fever vaccine responses in identical twins. TCRdb used MiXCR to reprocess the RT-PCR reads, holding one entry per CDR3 protein. The table records about 13,000 distinct CDR3 sequences, approximately 84% of them present only once. Germline V lookup: CDR1 WNHNN, CDR2 SYGVQD (reference sequence). V was trimmed by 10 bases and J by 4 bases, leaving 10 bases between them. This CDR3 region has 12 residues. To note about this clonotype: Its antigen is not identified.

Regarding the study as a whole: Reported findings indicate that twins' vaccine T cell responses seemed partially convergent, partially personalized.

The gene calls are TRBV10-1 and TRBJ2-2; D may be TRBD1 or TRBD2 (5 bases each). Source: T cells from blood (PBMCs), unsorted or a sorted subset (not recorded which), taken before or after yellow fever vaccination (not recorded which). The source is a woman aged 18-30 years who received the yellow fever vaccine. CDR3 residues: CATRGPTGELFF. In nucleotides, the CDR3 is TGCGCCACTCGGGGACCCACCGGGGAGCTGTTTTTT.